Below, 14 T cell receptor beta chains from the same sample are listed, as sequenced in a study of T cells in localized non-small cell lung cancer. Clones were sequenced by immunoSEQ multiplex PCR, and TCRdb holds only the in-frame ones, with some missing. This table has around 25,000 clones, around 85% appearing once. This specimen was peripheral blood, taken before any cancer treatment. These receptors originate from a male donor at least 60 years old with stage II squamous cell lung carcinoma.

This clone was recorded once. The chain has TRBV10-2 and TRBJ1-3, with D unresolved. Per the germline V gene, CDR1 is WSHSY and CDR2 is SAAADI. The CDR3 runs 11 residues. The V end was cut by 4 bases, the J end by 7 bases, with 5 bases between. CDR3 sequence reads: CASSVGNTIYF. The CDR3 nucleotides are TGCGCCAGCAGTGTAGGGAACACCATATATTTT.

The chain couples TRBV10-3 to TRBJ1-1, with no clear D. V lost 0 bases and J 6 bases, leaving 5 bases between the germline ends. This CDR3 spans 12 amino acids. The germline CDR1 and CDR2 sequences are ENHRY and SYGVKD. CDR3 sequence reads: CAISESEAEAFF. As DNA, the CDR3 is TGTGCCATCAGTGAGTCGGAGGCTGAAGCTTTCTTT.

The chain has TRBV25-1 and TRBJ1-2; a weak D match, TRBD1 (6 bases). This CDR3 has 17 residues. Germline values: CDR1 MGHDK, CDR2 SYGVNS. V was shortened by 1 base and J by 4 bases, with 19 bases between the two germline ends. Written as DNA, the CDR3 is TGTGCCAGCAGTGAATCTGAAAGGGCCGGGGGCGGCTATGGCTACACCTTC. It translates to CASSESERAGGGYGYTF.

The rearrangement links TRBV18 to TRBJ2-3; the D is unclear. The CDR3 has 13 residues. Germline V gene data show CDR1 as KGHSH and CDR2 as LQKENI. The ends were cut back, 5 bases at V and 0 bases at J, with 6 bases in the middle. In DNA, the CDR3 is TGTGCCAGCTCAACCACTAGCACAGATACGCAGTATTTT. Translated, it gives CASSTTSTDTQYF.

The chain recombines TRBV2 with TRBJ2-7, with TRBD1 identical over 10 bases. CDR1 is SNHLY, CDR2 FYNNEI, per germline. The CDR3 consists of 14 residues. The V segment lost 8 bases and the J segment 0 bases; nucleotides outside the gene matches: 4. The CDR3 sequence: CASRWTGGSYEQYF. Written as DNA, the CDR3 is TGTGCCAGCCGTTGGACAGGGGGCTCCTACGAGCAGTACTTC.

The chain carries TRBV12-5 and TRBJ1-4; D gene ambiguous. V lost 0 bases and J 4 bases, leaving 9 bases between the germline ends. The CDR3 totals 15 residues. From germline, CDR1 is LGHNT and CDR2 FRNRAP. Written as DNA, the CDR3 is TGTGCTAGTGGTTTGGTACAAAGCTATAATGAAAAACTGTTTTTT. Amino acids: CASGLVQSYNEKLFF.

This chain links TRBV5-6 with TRBJ2-3, with 9 nucleotides matching TRBD2. The J segment lost 0 bases and the V segment lost 0 bases, leaving 8 bases of the junction unmatched. CDR1 SGHDT and CDR2 YYEEEE come from the germline V gene. The CDR3 loop spans 18 amino acids. This CDR3 is CASSLGLAGSSSTDTQYF. The CDR3 DNA reads as TGTGCCAGCAGCTTGGGGCTAGCGGGGAGTTCTAGCACAGATACGCAGTATTTT.

The chain combines TRBV29-1 with TRBJ2-5, with D unresolved. V was clipped by 4 bases and J by 3 bases, with 9 bases between them. In germline, CDR1 is SQVTM, CDR2 ANQGSEA. The CDR3 contains 12 residues. The DNA of the CDR3 is TGCAGCGTTGGTTCCCAGGAAGAGACCCAGTACTTC. As protein: CSVGSQEETQYF.

This sequence joins TRBV7-8 and TRBJ1-2; D is unresolved. Germline lookup yields CDR1 SGHVS and CDR2 FQNEAQ. Trimming pared 5 bases from V and 4 bases from J, leaving 8 bases between. This CDR3 is 12 amino acids long. For the CDR3, the DNA is TGTGCCAGCAGCACACAATCCTATGGCTACACCTTC. Encoded protein: CASSTQSYGYTF. The variable domain in full, with the rest retrieved from reference TRBV7-8 and TRBJ1-2, is GAGVSQSPRYKVAKRGQDVALRCDPISGHVSLFWYQQALGQGPEFLTYFQNEAQLDKSGLPSDRFFAERPEGSVSTLKIQRTQQEDSAVYLCASSTQSYGYTFGSGTRLTVV.

The rearrangement links TRBV15 to TRBJ2-2; TRBD1 agrees at 10 bases. Germline lookup yields CDR1 LNHNV and CDR2 YYDKDF (reference sequence). The CDR3 extends over 16 amino acids. Losses at the gene ends were 4 bases for V and 6 bases for J; bases not matched to a gene: 8. The CDR3, as DNA: TGTGCCACCAGCATTCGTGGGACAGGGGTGGCCGGGGAGCTGTTTTTT. This codes for CATSIRGTGVAGELFF.

This sequence joins TRBV7-9 and TRBJ2-3; D call uncertain. V lost 1 base to trimming and J lost 6 bases, with 14 bases between them. The CDR3 loop spans 15 amino acids. The germline V gene has CDR1 SEHNR and CDR2 FQNEAQ (reference sequence). The CDR3 loop reads CASSLVSGLGDTQYF. The DNA of the CDR3 is TGTGCCAGCAGCTTAGTATCCGGGCTGGGGGATACGCAGTATTTT.

The rearrangement uses TRBV7-2 and TRBJ2-3, with 9 bases lining up with TRBD1. V shed 5 bases and J 5 bases; nucleotides not matched to a gene: 5. The CDR3 spans 14 residues. The germline V gene encodes CDR1 SGHTA and CDR2 FQGNSA. CDR3 in amino acids: CASSIDRGRDTQYF. The CDR3 bases are TGTGCCAGCAGCATCGACAGGGGGAGAGATACGCAGTATTTT. The full variable domain, rest sourced from reference TRBV7-2 and TRBJ2-3, is GAGVSQSPSNKVTEKGKDVELRCDPISGHTALYWYRQSLGQGLEFLIYFQGNSAPDKSGLPSDRFSAERTGGSVSTLTIQRTQQEDSAVYLCASSIDRGRDTQYFGPGTRLTVL.

The chain employs TRBV7-2 and TRBJ1-2, with TRBD1 matching over 7 bases. V dropped 3 bases and J dropped 7; count of bases not matched to a gene: 14. This CDR3 is 16 amino acids long. CDR1 is SGHTA, CDR2 FQGNSA, per germline. CDR3 coding DNA: TGTGCCAGCAGCTTCACGATCAGACAGGGACGAGGTGGCTACACCTTC. Translated: CASSFTIRQGRGGYTF.

The genes are TRBV18 and TRBJ1-2; possibly TRBD1 for D (5 bases). Germline loops: CDR1 KGHSH, CDR2 LQKENI. Trimming pared 3 bases from V and 3 bases from J, leaving 11 bases between. This CDR3 has 14 residues. The CDR3 coding sequence is TGTGCCAGCTCACCGGCAGGGACGGACTATGGCTACACCTTC. This codes for CASSPAGTDYGYTF.